Reported below is one TCR beta chain. The sample is drawn from a study of T cell responses to AZD1222 COVID-19 vaccine. Trimming at V came to 6 bases and at J to 13 bases, leaving 3 bases not matched to a gene. CDR1 MGHDK and CDR2 SYGVNS come from the germline V gene. The CDR3 covers 11 residues. Here immunoSEQ multiplex PCR was the method, and the copy in TCRdb shows in-frame clones only, minus some. The data contain more than 150,000 clones, more than 75% of them singletons. The chain uses TRBV25-1 and TRBJ1-6, with TRBD1 matching over 7 bases. Sequencing was performed on peripheral blood, taken 28 days after the second AZD1222 dose. This sequence originates from an adult who received the AZD1222 COVID-19 vaccine. The CDR3 DNA is TGTGCCAGCAGCAGACAGGGTCCCCTCCACTTT. Amino acids: CASSRQGPLHF.